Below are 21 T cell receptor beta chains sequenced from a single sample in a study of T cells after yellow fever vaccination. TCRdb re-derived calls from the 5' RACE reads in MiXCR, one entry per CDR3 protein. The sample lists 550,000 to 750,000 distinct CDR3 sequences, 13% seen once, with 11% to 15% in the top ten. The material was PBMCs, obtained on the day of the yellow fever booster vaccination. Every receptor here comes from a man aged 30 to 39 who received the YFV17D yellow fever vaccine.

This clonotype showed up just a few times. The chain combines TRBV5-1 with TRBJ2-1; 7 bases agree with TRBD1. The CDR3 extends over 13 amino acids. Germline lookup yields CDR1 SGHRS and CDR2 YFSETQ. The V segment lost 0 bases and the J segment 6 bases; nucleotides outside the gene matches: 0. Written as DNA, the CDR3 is TGCGCCAGCAGCTTGGAGGGGGCCAATGAGCAGTTCTTC. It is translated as CASSLEGANEQFF. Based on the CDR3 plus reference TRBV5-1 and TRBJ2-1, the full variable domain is KAGVTQTPRYLIKTRGQQVTLSCSPISGHRSVSWYQQTPGQGLQFLFEYFSETQRNKGNFPGRFSGRQFSNSRSEMNVSTLELGDSALYLCASSLEGANEQFFGPGTRLTVL.

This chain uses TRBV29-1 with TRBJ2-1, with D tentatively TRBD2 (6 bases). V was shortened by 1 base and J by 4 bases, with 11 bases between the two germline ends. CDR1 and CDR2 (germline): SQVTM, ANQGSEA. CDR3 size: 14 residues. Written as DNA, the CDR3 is TGCAGCGTTGAAGGGTGGGGGGAATACAATGAGCAGTTCTTC. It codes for CSVEGWGEYNEQFF.

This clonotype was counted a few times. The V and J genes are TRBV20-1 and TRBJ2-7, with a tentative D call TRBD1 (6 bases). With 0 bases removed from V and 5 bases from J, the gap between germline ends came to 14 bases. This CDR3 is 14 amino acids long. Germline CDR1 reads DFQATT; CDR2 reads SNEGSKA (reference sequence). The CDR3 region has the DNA TGCAGTGCTAGAGAGGGGGCCAGGGGTGACGAGCAGTACTTC. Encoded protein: CSAREGARGDEQYF.

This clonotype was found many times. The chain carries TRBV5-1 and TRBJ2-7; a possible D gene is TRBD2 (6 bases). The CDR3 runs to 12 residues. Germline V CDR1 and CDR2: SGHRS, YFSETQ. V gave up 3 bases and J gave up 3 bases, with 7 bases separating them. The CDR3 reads CASSWGGYEQYF. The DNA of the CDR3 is TGCGCCAGCAGCTGGGGAGGCTACGAGCAGTACTTC.

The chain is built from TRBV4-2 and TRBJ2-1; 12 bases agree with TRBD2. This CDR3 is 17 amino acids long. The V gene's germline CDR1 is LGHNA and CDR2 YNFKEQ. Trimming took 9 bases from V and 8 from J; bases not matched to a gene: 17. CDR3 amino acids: CARGPGPVTSGSYEQFF. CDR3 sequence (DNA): TGTGCCAGGGGCCCCGGGCCCGTGACTAGCGGGAGCTATGAGCAGTTCTTC.

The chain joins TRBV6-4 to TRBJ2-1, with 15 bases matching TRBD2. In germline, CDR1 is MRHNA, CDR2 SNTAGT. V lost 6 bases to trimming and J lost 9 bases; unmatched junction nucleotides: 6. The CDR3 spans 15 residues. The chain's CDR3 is CASSEGLAGGSEQFF. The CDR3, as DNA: TGTGCCAGCAGCGAGGGACTAGCGGGAGGTAGTGAGCAGTTCTTC.

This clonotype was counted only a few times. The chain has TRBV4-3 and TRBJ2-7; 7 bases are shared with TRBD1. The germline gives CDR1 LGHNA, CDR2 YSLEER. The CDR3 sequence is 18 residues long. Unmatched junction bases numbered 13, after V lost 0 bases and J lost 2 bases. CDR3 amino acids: CASSQDRLTGVLPYEQYF. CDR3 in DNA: TGCGCCAGCAGCCAAGACCGACTAACAGGGGTCCTGCCCTACGAGCAGTACTTC.

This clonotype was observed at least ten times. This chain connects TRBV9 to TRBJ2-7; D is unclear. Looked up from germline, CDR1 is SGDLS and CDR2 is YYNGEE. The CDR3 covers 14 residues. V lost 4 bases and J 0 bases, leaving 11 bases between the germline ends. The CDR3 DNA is TGTGCCAGCAGCACCTCGACGGACTCCTACGAGCAGTACTTC. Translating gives CASSTSTDSYEQYF.

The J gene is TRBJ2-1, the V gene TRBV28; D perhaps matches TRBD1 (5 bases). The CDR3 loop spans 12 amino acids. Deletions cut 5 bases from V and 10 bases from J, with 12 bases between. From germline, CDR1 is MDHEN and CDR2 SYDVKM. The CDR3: CASSASSGEQFF. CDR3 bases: TGTGCCAGCAGTGCCTCCTCAGGGGAGCAGTTCTTC.

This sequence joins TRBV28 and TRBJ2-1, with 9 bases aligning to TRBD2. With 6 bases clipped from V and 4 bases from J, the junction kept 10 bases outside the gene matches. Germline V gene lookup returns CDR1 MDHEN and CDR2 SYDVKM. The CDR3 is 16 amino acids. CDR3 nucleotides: TGTGCCAGCAGCCGATCGGCGGGAGGGAGATACAATGAGCAGTTCTTC. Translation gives CASSRSAGGRYNEQFF.

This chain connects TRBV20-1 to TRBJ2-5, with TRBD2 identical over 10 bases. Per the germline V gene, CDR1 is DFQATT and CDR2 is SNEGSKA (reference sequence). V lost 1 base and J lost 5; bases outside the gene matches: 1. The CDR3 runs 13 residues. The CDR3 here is CSARVSGRETQYF. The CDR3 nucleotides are TGCAGTGCTAGAGTTAGCGGGAGGGAGACCCAGTACTTC.

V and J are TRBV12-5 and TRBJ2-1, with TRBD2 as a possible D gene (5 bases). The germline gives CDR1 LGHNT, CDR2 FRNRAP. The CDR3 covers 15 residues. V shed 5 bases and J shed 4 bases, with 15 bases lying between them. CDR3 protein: CASGPGLPGYNEQFF. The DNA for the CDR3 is TGTGCTAGTGGTCCGGGCCTGCCGGGATACAATGAGCAGTTCTTC.

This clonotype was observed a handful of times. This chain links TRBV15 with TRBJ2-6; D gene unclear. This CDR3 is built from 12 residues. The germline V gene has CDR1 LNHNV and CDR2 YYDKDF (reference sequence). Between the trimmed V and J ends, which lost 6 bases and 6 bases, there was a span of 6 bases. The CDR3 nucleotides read TGTGCCACCAGTGACAAGGCCAACGTCCTGACTTTC. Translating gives CATSDKANVLTF.

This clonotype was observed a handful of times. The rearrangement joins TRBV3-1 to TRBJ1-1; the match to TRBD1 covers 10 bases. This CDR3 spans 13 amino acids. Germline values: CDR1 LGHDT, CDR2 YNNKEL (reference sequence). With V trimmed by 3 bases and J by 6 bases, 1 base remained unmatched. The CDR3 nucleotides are TGTGCCAGCAGCCAGGGGACAGGGGCTGAAGCTTTCTTT. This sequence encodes CASSQGTGAEAFF.

Here the CDR3 reads CASSEATGGFHEQYF. DNA of the CDR3: TGTGCCAGCAGTGAAGCAACAGGGGGCTTCCACGAGCAGTACTTC. The rearrangement joins TRBV2 to TRBJ2-7; 9 bases are shared with TRBD1. Unmatched junction bases numbered 5, after V lost 0 bases and J lost 5 bases. CDR3 size: 15 residues. Germline-derived CDR1 and CDR2 are SNHLY and FYNNEI.

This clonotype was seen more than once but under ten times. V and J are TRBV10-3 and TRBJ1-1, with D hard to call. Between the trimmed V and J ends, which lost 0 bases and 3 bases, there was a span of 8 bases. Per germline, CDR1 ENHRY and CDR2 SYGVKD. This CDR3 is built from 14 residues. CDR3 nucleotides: TGTGCCATCAGTGAGTCCCCGGGCGACACTGAAGCTTTCTTT. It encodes CAISESPGDTEAFF.

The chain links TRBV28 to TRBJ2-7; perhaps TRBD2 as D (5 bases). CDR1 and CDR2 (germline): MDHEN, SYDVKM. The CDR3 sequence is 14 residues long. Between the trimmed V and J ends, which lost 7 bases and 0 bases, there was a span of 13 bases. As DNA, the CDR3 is TGTGCCAGCACAGATCAGCGGAACTCCTACGAGCAGTACTTC. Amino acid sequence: CASTDQRNSYEQYF.

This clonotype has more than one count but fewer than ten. The CDR3 DNA reads as TGCGCCAGCAGCGCCGCAACTAATGAAAAACTGTTTTTT. This translates into CASSAATNEKLFF. V gene TRBV5-1 combines with J gene TRBJ1-4; D not certain. The CDR3 length is 13 residues. With 4 bases removed from V and 0 bases from J, the gap between germline ends came to 4 bases. Germline CDR1 and CDR2: SGHRS and YFSETQ.

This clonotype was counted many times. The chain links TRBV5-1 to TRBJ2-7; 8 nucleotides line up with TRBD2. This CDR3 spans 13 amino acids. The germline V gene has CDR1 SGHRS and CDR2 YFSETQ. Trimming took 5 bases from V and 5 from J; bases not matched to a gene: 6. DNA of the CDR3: TGCGCCAGCAGTTACTATAGCGGGAACGAGCAGTACTTC. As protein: CASSYYSGNEQYF.

As DNA, the CDR3 is TGTGCCAGCAGCCCAGCCTTCGGTCGAACTGAAGCTTTCTTT. This sequence encodes CASSPAFGRTEAFF. The chain employs TRBV7-3 and TRBJ1-1; the D is unclear. The germline V gene has CDR1 SGHTA and CDR2 FQGTGA. V shed 5 bases and J shed 5 bases, with 15 bases lying between them. This CDR3 region has 14 residues. Full variable domain (remainder filled in from reference TRBV7-3 and TRBJ1-1): GAGVSQTPSNKVTEKGKYVELRCDPISGHTALYWYRQSLGQGPEFLIYFQGTGAADDSGLPNDRFFAVRPEGSVSTLKIQRTERGDSAVYLCASSPAFGRTEAFFGQGTRLTVV.

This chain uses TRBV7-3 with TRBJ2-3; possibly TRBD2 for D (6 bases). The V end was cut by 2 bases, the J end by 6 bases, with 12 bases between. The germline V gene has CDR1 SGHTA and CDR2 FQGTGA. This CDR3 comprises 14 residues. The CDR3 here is CASSLSPSVDTQYF. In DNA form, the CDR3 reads TGTGCCAGCAGCTTATCCCCTAGCGTTGATACGCAGTATTTT.